These T cell receptor beta chains were read from a single sample in a study of T cells in tuberculosis. Sequencing was performed with immunoSEQ multiplex PCR; in TCRdb, only in-frame clones are kept and a portion is missing. Seen here are some 47,000 clones, 90% to 95% observed once, and the top ten hold around 7%. The material sequenced was PBMCs. Receptor source: a donor aged 10 to 29 with latent tuberculosis or without tuberculosis infection. Each CDR3 is given with its conserved first and last residue. Each record gives: CDR3 protein, V gene, CDR3 length, D gene. A D gene is named only where the DNA matches it firmly.

CDR3 protein: CATGTGNSPLHF
V gene: TRBV6-1
CDR3 length: 12
D gene: TRBD1

CDR3 protein: CASSQSFQVAPNQPQHF
V gene: TRBV23-1
CDR3 length: 17
D gene: -

CDR3 protein: CASSIVGTGMWGSNTEAFF
V gene: TRBV19
CDR3 length: 19
D gene: TRBD1

CDR3 protein: CASSLKGGVINTF
V gene: TRBV5-6
CDR3 length: 13
D gene: -

CDR3 protein: CASSPGLAGGRDTQYF
V gene: TRBV18
CDR3 length: 16
D gene: TRBD2

CDR3 protein: CASSYGPEAFF
V gene: TRBV6-5
CDR3 length: 11
D gene: -

CDR3 protein: CASSQGPGEGQNIQYF
V gene: TRBV4-2
CDR3 length: 16
D gene: -

CDR3 protein: CASSHTVRGDTQYF
V gene: TRBV10-1
CDR3 length: 14
D gene: -

CDR3 protein: CASSSGQIYYEQYF
V gene: TRBV5-1
CDR3 length: 14
D gene: TRBD1

CDR3 protein: CASSEYTGNEAFF
V gene: TRBV25-1
CDR3 length: 13
D gene: -

CDR3 protein: CASGGSGEQYF
V gene: TRBV6-1
CDR3 length: 11
D gene: -

CDR3 protein: CASSAGRAGQETQYF
V gene: TRBV5-4
CDR3 length: 15
D gene: TRBD2

CDR3 protein: CASSLEAGAGYEQYF
V gene: TRBV6-4
CDR3 length: 15
D gene: TRBD2

CDR3 protein: CASSRIPGLVNEKLFF
V gene: TRBV5-1
CDR3 length: 16
D gene: -

CDR3 protein: CASSFSGQGRNEQFF
V gene: TRBV5-6
CDR3 length: 15
D gene: TRBD1

CDR3 protein: CASSPPGEQYF
V gene: TRBV28
CDR3 length: 11
D gene: -

CDR3 protein: CAWNSGTGESEAFF
V gene: TRBV30
CDR3 length: 14
D gene: TRBD1

CDR3 protein: CASRGGNEQFF
V gene: TRBV6-1
CDR3 length: 11
D gene: -

CDR3 protein: CASSVRGLNTEAFF
V gene: TRBV2
CDR3 length: 14
D gene: -

CDR3 protein: CASRGDSLNQPQHF
V gene: TRBV19
CDR3 length: 14
D gene: -

CDR3 protein: CASSLDLSSYTF
V gene: TRBV7-6
CDR3 length: 12
D gene: -

CDR3 protein: CASKPIADSYEQYF
V gene: TRBV6-5
CDR3 length: 14
D gene: -

CDR3 protein: CASSFWGLLNTEAFF
V gene: TRBV7-2
CDR3 length: 15
D gene: -

CDR3 protein: CASSSWTALRSLHF
V gene: TRBV5-6
CDR3 length: 14
D gene: -

CDR3 protein: CASSLVEGGETQYF
V gene: TRBV7-8
CDR3 length: 14
D gene: -

CDR3 protein: CASSLGLGEQYF
V gene: TRBV7-6
CDR3 length: 12
D gene: -

CDR3 protein: CASSQDSPGGVLNQPQHF
V gene: TRBV4-2
CDR3 length: 18
D gene: -

CDR3 protein: CASSTAAGANYNEQFF
V gene: TRBV5-1
CDR3 length: 16
D gene: TRBD2

CDR3 protein: CASSLEQGRTDTQYF
V gene: TRBV5-1
CDR3 length: 15
D gene: -

CDR3 protein: CASSMPSGTDTQYF
V gene: TRBV19
CDR3 length: 14
D gene: -

CDR3 protein: CASSEARGMGQFF
V gene: TRBV6-1
CDR3 length: 13
D gene: -

CDR3 protein: CASSQDWDRYTEAFF
V gene: TRBV14
CDR3 length: 15
D gene: TRBD1

CDR3 protein: CASTPRTGAELAFF
V gene: TRBV2
CDR3 length: 14
D gene: TRBD1

CDR3 protein: CASSLKTGEDTQYF
V gene: TRBV9
CDR3 length: 14
D gene: TRBD1

CDR3 protein: CASSYSLHGTQHF
V gene: TRBV6-5
CDR3 length: 13
D gene: -

CDR3 protein: CACKDRGRGYTF
V gene: TRBV30
CDR3 length: 12
D gene: TRBD1

CDR3 protein: CASSFDRVGTDTQYF
V gene: TRBV5-6
CDR3 length: 15
D gene: TRBD1

CDR3 protein: CASSLVGGSGGIDEQFF
V gene: TRBV5-1
CDR3 length: 17
D gene: TRBD1

CDR3 protein: CASSYYLQGTTEAFF
V gene: TRBV6-5
CDR3 length: 15
D gene: TRBD1

CDR3 protein: CASSLGLTRTDTQYF
V gene: TRBV9
CDR3 length: 15
D gene: -

CDR3 protein: CASSTIRVSSTDTQYF
V gene: TRBV7-8
CDR3 length: 16
D gene: -

CDR3 protein: CASSYHGGAPYEQYF
V gene: TRBV6-5
CDR3 length: 15
D gene: -

CDR3 protein: CASILGRPSYEQYF
V gene: TRBV2
CDR3 length: 14
D gene: -

CDR3 protein: CASCSSENQPQHF
V gene: TRBV7-9
CDR3 length: 13
D gene: -

CDR3 protein: CAWSESGYNEQYF
V gene: TRBV30
CDR3 length: 13
D gene: -

CDR3 protein: CASRALWREGRVGTGELFF
V gene: TRBV27
CDR3 length: 19
D gene: TRBD2

CDR3 protein: CASSYDGQGVYGYTF
V gene: TRBV6-5
CDR3 length: 15
D gene: TRBD1

CDR3 protein: CASSLRQGYGYTF
V gene: TRBV6-6
CDR3 length: 13
D gene: TRBD1

CDR3 protein: CASSTTGASPLHF
V gene: TRBV19
CDR3 length: 13
D gene: TRBD1

CDR3 protein: CASSEQGGAGNQPQHF
V gene: TRBV2
CDR3 length: 16
D gene: -

CDR3 protein: CASSPRGGRETQYF
V gene: TRBV18
CDR3 length: 14
D gene: TRBD1

CDR3 protein: CASSLARGLAAPYNEQFF
V gene: TRBV5-1
CDR3 length: 18
D gene: TRBD2

CDR3 protein: CASSVTGKGMNGYTF
V gene: TRBV2
CDR3 length: 15
D gene: TRBD1

CDR3 protein: CSSQGDTEAFF
V gene: TRBV29-1
CDR3 length: 11
D gene: TRBD1

CDR3 protein: CASTTSGRLNEQFF
V gene: TRBV9
CDR3 length: 14
D gene: TRBD2

CDR3 protein: CASSPRFERTDTQYF
V gene: TRBV18
CDR3 length: 15
D gene: -

CDR3 protein: CASSSLTVNTEAFF
V gene: TRBV6-5
CDR3 length: 14
D gene: -